Listed below are T cell receptor beta chains from one sample, sequenced in a study of glioma-infiltrating T cells. TCRdb fed the multiplex PCR reads into MiXCR, producing one record per CDR3 protein. The sample yields over 90,000 distinct CDR3 sequences, 25% to 35% seen once. The sample consisted of glioma tissue, nonneoplastic brain tissue, or PBMCs (not recorded which). The receptors originated from a human donor with low-grade glioma or glioblastoma, undergoing nonglioma brain surgery, or in good health (not recorded which). The CDR3 runs from the conserved cysteine through the conserved F or W. A D gene is named only where the DNA matches it firmly. Size values are once, few and many counts, or a class for expanded clones, and some rows have none.

d_call	v_call	clone_size	j_call	cdr3_aa	cdr3_nt
.	TRBV12-3/TRBV12-4	few	TRBJ1-1	CASSLGGPTEAFF	TGTGCCAGCAGTTTAGGGGGGCCCACTGAAGCTTTCTTT
.	TRBV7-9	.	TRBJ2-3	CASSLSGASDTQYF	TGTGCCAGCAGCCTCTCGGGGGCTTCAGATACGCAGTATTTT
.	TRBV9	.	TRBJ2-3	CASSVDRTIGTQYF	TGTGCCAGCAGCGTAGATAGGACTATCGGTACGCAGTATTTT
.	TRBV4-2	.	TRBJ2-3	CASSRTAGVSQYF	TGTGCCAGCAGCCGGACAGCCGGGGTTTCGCAGTATTTT
.	TRBV20-1	many	TRBJ2-2	CSARDQEYTGELFF	TGCAGTGCTAGAGATCAGGAGTACACCGGGGAGCTGTTTTTT
.	TRBV6-1	many	TRBJ2-1	CASSFGQYPNEQFF	TGTGCCAGCTCCTTTGGACAGTACCCCAATGAGCAGTTCTTC
TRBD1	TRBV7-2	many	TRBJ2-3	CASSIGQGPDTQYF	TGTGCCAGCAGCATAGGACAGGGACCAGATACGCAGTATTTT
.	TRBV29-1	.	TRBJ1-2	CSVGLGISGRGYTF	TGCAGCGTTGGACTAGGAATTTCAGGGCGCGGCTACACCTTC
.	TRBV20-1	.	TRBJ2-1	CSAERDEQFF	TGCAGTGCGGAGCGGGATGAGCAGTTCTTC
.	TRBV29-1	many	TRBJ2-7	CSVDPGREPGQYF	TGCAGCGTTGATCCAGGACGAGAACCCGGGCAGTACTTC
.	TRBV28	many	TRBJ1-1	CASSLMAANTEAFF	TGTGCCAGCAGTCTCATGGCGGCGAACACTGAAGCTTTCTTT
TRBD1	TRBV7-6	many	TRBJ2-5	CASSWDRRETQYF	TGTGCCAGCAGCTGGGACAGAAGAGAGACCCAGTACTTC
.	TRBV6-6	many	TRBJ1-2	CASSYTLGTNYGYTF	TGTGCCAGCAGTTACACCCTTGGGACAAACTATGGCTACACCTTC
.	TRBV7-2	.	TRBJ2-5	CASSLIGTLNTQETQYF	TGTGCCAGCAGCTTAATCGGGACACTGAATACTCAAGAGACCCAGTACTTC
.	TRBV5-4	.	TRBJ2-1	CASSSGAGGNYNEQFF	TGTGCCAGCAGCTCCGGGGCTGGAGGCAATTACAATGAGCAGTTCTTC
.	TRBV30	.	TRBJ1-5	CAWNDRLTDPQHF	TGTGCCTGGAACGACAGGCTCACGGATCCCCAGCATTTT
TRBD1	TRBV27	many	TRBJ1-5	CASSLMDRGQPQHF	TGTGCCAGCAGTTTAATGGACAGGGGTCAGCCCCAGCATTTT
TRBD1	TRBV20-1	many	TRBJ1-4	CSALLGGPWDEKLFF	TGCAGTGCTCTCTTAGGGGGCCCGTGGGATGAAAAACTGTTTTTT
TRBD1	TRBV19	.	TRBJ2-1	CASSIDVVEGATNERFF	TGTGCCAGTAGTATAGATGTGGTCGAGGGGGCGACCAATGAGCGGTTCTTC
TRBD1	TRBV7-3	few	TRBJ1-2	CASSSDRGPVFGYTF	TGTGCCAGCAGCTCGGACAGGGGGCCTGTTTTTGGCTACACCTTC
.	TRBV28	many	TRBJ1-2	CASRKQEVLIGYTF	TGTGCCAGCAGGAAACAGGAGGTATTAATTGGCTACACCTTC
.	TRBV7-2	.	TRBJ2-5	CVSRGGGVLQETQYF	TGTGTCAGCAGAGGAGGAGGGGTACTTCAAGAGACCCAGTACTTC
.	TRBV12-3/TRBV12-4	once	TRBJ1-1	CASTPWLNTEAFF	TGTGCCAGCACCCCCTGGCTGAACACTGAAGCTTTCTTT
TRBD1	TRBV20-1	many	TRBJ1-2	CSARDPGRGNYGYTF	TGCAGTGCTAGAGATCCAGGCAGGGGGAACTATGGCTACACCTTC
TRBD1	TRBV4-1	.	TRBJ1-4	CASSATGEGKKLFF	TGCGCCAGCAGCGCGACAGGGGAAGGAAAAAAACTGTTTTTT
TRBD2	TRBV29-1	.	TRBJ2-1	CSVERSGGGYNEQFF	TGCAGCGTTGAAAGAAGCGGGGGGGGATACAATGAGCAGTTCTTC
TRBD2	TRBV6-6	many	TRBJ2-3	CASSYAMASGGSGDTQYF	TGTGCCAGCAGTTACGCCATGGCTAGCGGGGGGAGTGGAGATACGCAGTATTTT
.	TRBV19	few	TRBJ1-2	CASSIGSLNYGYTF	TGTGCCAGTAGTATCGGCAGCCTTAACTATGGCTACACCTTC
TRBD2	TRBV7-2	.	TRBJ2-5	CASSFSSGETQYF	TGTGCCAGCAGCTTTTCTAGCGGAGAGACCCAGTACTTC
TRBD2	TRBV12-3/TRBV12-4	.	TRBJ2-1	CASSPPSGGAYNEQFF	TGTGCCAGCAGTCCTCCCTCCGGGGGGGCTTACAATGAGCAGTTCTTC
.	TRBV19	many	TRBJ2-3	CASSISLAADTQYF	TGTGCCAGTAGTATAAGCTTGGCAGCCGATACGCAGTATTTT
.	TRBV19	.	TRBJ1-6	CASSTDQWNSPLHF	TGTGCCAGTAGTACGGACCAATGGAATTCACCCCTCCACTTT
.	TRBV10-3	many	TRBJ1-2	CAISDPTVNYGYTF	TGTGCCATCAGTGACCCCACAGTGAACTATGGCTACACCTTC
.	TRBV6-1	many	TRBJ1-1	CASSYIMNTEAFF	TGTGCCAGCAGTTATATAATGAACACTGAAGCTTTCTTT
TRBD2	TRBV20-1	many	TRBJ2-5	CSAASGGAKTQYF	TGCAGTGCTGCTAGCGGGGGGGCCAAGACCCAGTACTTC
TRBD2	TRBV4-2	.	TRBJ2-1	CAGSFVRGGRSEQFF	TGTGCCGGCAGCTTTGTCCGGGGGGGCCGAAGTGAGCAGTTCTTC
.	TRBV3-1	.	TRBJ1-1	CASSPPGLGPNTEAFF	TGTGCCAGCAGCCCCCCGGGGTTGGGACCTAACACTGAAGCTTTCTTT
.	TRBV19	.	TRBJ2-6	CASTFRGAGANVLTF	TGTGCCAGTACATTCAGGGGTGCTGGGGCCAACGTCCTGACTTTC
TRBD1	TRBV7-9	.	TRBJ2-5	CASSLGKDRAQETQYF	TGTGCCAGCAGCTTAGGGAAGGACAGGGCCCAAGAGACCCAGTACTTC
.	TRBV3-1	many	TRBJ2-3	CASSQENMFTQYF	TGTGCCAGCAGCCAAGAGAATATGTTTACGCAGTATTTT
TRBD1	TRBV2	.	TRBJ1-2	CASRADRGESGYTF	TGTGCCAGCAGGGCGGACAGGGGGGAATCCGGCTACACCTTC
TRBD2	TRBV3-1	few	TRBJ2-1	CASSPDWGAGGSDEQFF	TGTGCCAGCAGCCCCGATTGGGGAGCGGGGGGGTCCGATGAGCAGTTCTTC
.	TRBV19	.	TRBJ1-5	CASSIKRGPWQPQHF	TGTGCCAGTAGTATAAAGAGGGGCCCCTGGCAGCCCCAGCATTTT
.	TRBV27	many	TRBJ1-6	CASSLVGRSPLHF	TGTGCCAGCAGTTTGGTAGGGAGATCACCCCTCCACTTT
.	TRBV20-1	many	TRBJ2-1	CSARHPGHHNEQFF	TGCAGTGCTAGACACCCGGGACACCACAATGAGCAGTTCTTC
.	TRBV6-2/TRBV6-3	.	TRBJ2-1	CASTELGSFGQFF	TGCGCCAGCACTGAGTTGGGTAGTTTCGGTCAGTTCTTC
.	TRBV7-9	few	TRBJ1-5	CASSLGGVNQPQHF	TGTGCCAGCAGCTTAGGAGGAGTCAATCAGCCCCAGCATTTT
.	TRBV4-3	many	TRBJ2-7	CASSQATGLYRHEQYF	TGCGCCAGCAGCCAAGCGACAGGATTGTATAGGCACGAGCAGTACTTC
.	TRBV24-1	.	TRBJ2-7	CATSKTGSYEQYF	TGTGCCACCAGTAAGACAGGCTCCTACGAGCAGTACTTC
.	TRBV27	many	TRBJ2-2	CASSFNGVTGELFF	TGTGCCAGCAGTTTCAATGGGGTGACCGGGGAGCTGTTTTTT
.	TRBV12-3/TRBV12-4	many	TRBJ2-3	CASRVGGGPDTQYF	TGTGCCAGCAGGGTTGGTGGGGGGCCCGATACGCAGTATTTT
TRBD2	TRBV7-2	.	TRBJ2-1	CASSLGLAGYNEQFF	TGTGCCAGCAGCTTAGGACTAGCGGGGTACAATGAGCAGTTCTTC
.	TRBV30	.	TRBJ1-3	CAWKKSGNTIYF	TGTGCCTGGAAGAAGTCAGGAAACACCATATATTTT
.	TRBV18	few	TRBJ1-1	CASSPARAMNTEAFF	TGTGCCAGCTCACCGGCTCGGGCCATGAACACTGAAGCTTTCTTT